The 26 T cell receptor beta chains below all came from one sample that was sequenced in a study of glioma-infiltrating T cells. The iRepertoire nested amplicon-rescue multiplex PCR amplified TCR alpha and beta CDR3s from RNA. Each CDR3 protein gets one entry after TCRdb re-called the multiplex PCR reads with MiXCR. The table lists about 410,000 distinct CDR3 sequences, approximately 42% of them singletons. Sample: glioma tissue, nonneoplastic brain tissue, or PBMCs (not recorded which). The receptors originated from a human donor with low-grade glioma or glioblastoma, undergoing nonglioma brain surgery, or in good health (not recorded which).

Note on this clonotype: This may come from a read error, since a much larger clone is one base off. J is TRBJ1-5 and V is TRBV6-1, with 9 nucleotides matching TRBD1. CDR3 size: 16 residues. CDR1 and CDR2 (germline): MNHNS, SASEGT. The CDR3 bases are TGTGCCAGCCGTGAACAGGGGGCCCCCCGGGGTCAGCCCCAGCATTTT. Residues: CASREQGAPRGQPQHF.

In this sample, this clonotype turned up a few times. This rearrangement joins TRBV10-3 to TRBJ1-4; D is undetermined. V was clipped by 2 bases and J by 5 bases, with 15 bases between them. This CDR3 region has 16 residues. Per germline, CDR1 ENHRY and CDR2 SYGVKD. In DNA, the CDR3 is TGTGCCATCAGTGAGATCCAGACAAGGCGGAATGAAAAACTGTTTTTT. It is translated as CAISEIQTRRNEKLFF.

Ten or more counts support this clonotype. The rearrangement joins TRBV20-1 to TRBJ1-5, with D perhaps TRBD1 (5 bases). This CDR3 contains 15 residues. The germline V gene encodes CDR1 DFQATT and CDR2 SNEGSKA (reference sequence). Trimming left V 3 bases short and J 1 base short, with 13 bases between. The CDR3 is CSARHSGLSNQPQHF. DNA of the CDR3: TGCAGTGCTAGGCACTCGGGGCTGAGCAATCAGCCCCAGCATTTT.

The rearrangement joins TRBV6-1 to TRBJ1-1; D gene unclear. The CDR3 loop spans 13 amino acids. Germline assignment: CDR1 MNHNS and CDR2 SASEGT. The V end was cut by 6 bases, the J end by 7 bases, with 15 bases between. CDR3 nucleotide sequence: TGTGCCAGCAGCCCACCCCGGTCCCATGAAGCTTTCTTT. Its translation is CASSPPRSHEAFF.

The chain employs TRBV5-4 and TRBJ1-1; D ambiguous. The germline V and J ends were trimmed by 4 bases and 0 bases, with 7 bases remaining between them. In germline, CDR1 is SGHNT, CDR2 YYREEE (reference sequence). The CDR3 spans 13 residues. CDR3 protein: CASSTDMNTEAFF. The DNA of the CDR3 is TGTGCCAGCAGCACAGACATGAACACTGAAGCTTTCTTT.

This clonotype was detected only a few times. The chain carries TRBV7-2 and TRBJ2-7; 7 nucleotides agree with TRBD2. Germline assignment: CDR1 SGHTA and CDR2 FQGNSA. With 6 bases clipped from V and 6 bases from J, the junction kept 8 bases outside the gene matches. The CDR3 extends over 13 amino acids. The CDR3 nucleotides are TGTGCCAGCAGGCAAGGGGAGCGGGGCGAGCAGTACTTC. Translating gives CASRQGERGEQYF.

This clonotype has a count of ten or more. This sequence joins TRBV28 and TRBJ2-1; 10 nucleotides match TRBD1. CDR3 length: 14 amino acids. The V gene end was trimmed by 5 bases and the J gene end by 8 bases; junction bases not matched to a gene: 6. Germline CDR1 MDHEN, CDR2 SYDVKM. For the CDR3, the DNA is TGTGCCAGCAGTGACAGGGGGCAGGTAGATGAGCAGTTCTTC. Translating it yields CASSDRGQVDEQFF.

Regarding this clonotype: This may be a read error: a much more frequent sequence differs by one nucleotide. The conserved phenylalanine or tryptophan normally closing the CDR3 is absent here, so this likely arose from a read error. The CDR3 DNA reads TGTGCCACCAGCAGAGGAGTCCGGGACAGACTATCCAATCAGCCCCAGCATTCT. This encodes CATSRGVRDRLSNQPQHS. The V call is TRBV15, the J call TRBJ1-5; the match to TRBD1 covers 7 bases. CDR3 length: 18 residues. V was clipped by 1 base and J by 3 bases; unmatched bases: 12. Germline assignment: CDR1 LNHNV and CDR2 YYDKDF (reference sequence).

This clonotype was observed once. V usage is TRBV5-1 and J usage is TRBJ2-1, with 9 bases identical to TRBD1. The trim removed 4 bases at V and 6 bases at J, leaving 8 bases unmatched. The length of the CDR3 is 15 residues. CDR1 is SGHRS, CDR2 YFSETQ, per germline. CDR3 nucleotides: TGCGCCAGCAGCACGGGTGAGACAGGGGGCAATGAGCAGTTCTTC. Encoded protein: CASSTGETGGNEQFF.

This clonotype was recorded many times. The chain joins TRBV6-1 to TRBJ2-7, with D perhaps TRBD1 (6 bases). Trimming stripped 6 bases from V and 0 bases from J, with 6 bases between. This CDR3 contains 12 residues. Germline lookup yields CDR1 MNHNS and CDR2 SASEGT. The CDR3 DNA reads TGTGCCAGCAGGGACAGCTCCTACGAGCAGTACTTC. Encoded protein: CASRDSSYEQYF.

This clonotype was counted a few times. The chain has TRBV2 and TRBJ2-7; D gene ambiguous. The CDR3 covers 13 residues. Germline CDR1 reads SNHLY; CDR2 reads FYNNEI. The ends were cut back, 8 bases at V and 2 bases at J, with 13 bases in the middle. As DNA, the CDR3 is TGTGCCAGCGCTAGGGTTAGGACCTACGAGCAGTACTTC. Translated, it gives CASARVRTYEQYF.

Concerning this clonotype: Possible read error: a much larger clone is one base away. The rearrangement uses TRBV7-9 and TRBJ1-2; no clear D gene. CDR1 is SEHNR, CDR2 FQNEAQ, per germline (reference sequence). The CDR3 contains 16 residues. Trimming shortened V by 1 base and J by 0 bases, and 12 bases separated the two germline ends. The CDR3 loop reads CASSLGGGRANYGYTF. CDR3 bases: TGTGCCAGCAGCTTAGGTGGAGGACGGGCTAACTATGGCTACACCTTC. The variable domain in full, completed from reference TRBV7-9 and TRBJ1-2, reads DTGVSQNPRHKITKRGQNVTFRCDPISEHNRLYWYRQTLGQGPEFLTYFQNEAQLEKSRLLSDRFSAERPKGSFSTLEIQRTEQGDSAMYLCASSLGGGRANYGYTFGSGTRLTVV.

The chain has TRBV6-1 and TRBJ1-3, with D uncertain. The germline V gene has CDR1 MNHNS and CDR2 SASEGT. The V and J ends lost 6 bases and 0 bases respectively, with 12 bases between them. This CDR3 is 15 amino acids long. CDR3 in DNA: TGTGCCAGCAGATTGACGGGTAGCTCTGGAAACACCATATATTTT. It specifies CASRLTGSSGNTIYF.

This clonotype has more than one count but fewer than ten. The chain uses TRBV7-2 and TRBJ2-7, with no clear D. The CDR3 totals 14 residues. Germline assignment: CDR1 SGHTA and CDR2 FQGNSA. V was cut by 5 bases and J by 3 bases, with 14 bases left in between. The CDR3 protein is CASSAKGRHYEQYF. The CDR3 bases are TGTGCCAGCAGCGCTAAGGGTCGGCACTACGAGCAGTACTTC. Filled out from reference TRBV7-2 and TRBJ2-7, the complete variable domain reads GAGVSQSPSNKVTEKGKDVELRCDPISGHTALYWYRQSLGQGLEFLIYFQGNSAPDKSGLPSDRFSAERTGGSVSTLTIQRTQQEDSAVYLCASSAKGRHYEQYFGPGTRLTVT.

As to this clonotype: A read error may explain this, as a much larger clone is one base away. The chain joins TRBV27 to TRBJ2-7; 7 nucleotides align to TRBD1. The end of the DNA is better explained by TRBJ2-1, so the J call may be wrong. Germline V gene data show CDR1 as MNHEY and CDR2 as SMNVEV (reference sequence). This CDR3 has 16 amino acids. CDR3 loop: CASRDPTGIKRYEQFF. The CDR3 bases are TGTGCCAGCAGGGATCCGACAGGGATAAAACGCTACGAGCAGTTCTTC.

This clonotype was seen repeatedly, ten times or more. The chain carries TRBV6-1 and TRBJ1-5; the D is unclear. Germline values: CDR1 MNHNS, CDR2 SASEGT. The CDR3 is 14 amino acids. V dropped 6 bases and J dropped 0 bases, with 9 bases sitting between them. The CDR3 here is CASRNIHSNQPQHF. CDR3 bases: TGTGCCAGCAGGAACATACATAGCAATCAGCCCCAGCATTTT.

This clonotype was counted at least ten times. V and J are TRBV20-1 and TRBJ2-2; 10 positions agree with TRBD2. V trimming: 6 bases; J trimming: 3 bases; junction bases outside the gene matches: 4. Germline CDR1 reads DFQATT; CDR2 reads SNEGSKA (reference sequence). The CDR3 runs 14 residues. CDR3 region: CSARTSGHTGELFF. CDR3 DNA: TGCAGTGCGCGGACTAGCGGCCACACCGGGGAGCTGTTTTTT.

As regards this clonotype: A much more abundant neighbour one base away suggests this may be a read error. The CDR3 bases are TGTGCCAGCAGTGAAGAAAGGGGGGTGGATTCACCCCTCCGCTTT. Amino acids: CASSEERGVDSPLRF. The chain recombines TRBV6-1 with TRBJ1-6; TRBD1 is a possible D gene (6 bases). The CDR3 is 15 residues long. Germline values: CDR1 MNHNS, CDR2 SASEGT.

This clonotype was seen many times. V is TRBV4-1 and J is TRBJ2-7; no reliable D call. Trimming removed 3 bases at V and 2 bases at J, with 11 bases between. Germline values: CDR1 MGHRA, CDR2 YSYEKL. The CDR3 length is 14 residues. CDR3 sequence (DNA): TGCGCCAGCAGCCAGATTGGTAAAACCTACGAGCAGTACTTC. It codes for CASSQIGKTYEQYF.

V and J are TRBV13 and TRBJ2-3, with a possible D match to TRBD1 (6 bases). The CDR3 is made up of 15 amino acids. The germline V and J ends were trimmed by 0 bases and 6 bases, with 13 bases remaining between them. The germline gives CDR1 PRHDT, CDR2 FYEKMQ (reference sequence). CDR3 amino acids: CASSLGGGQGDTQYF. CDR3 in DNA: TGTGCCAGCAGCTTAGGAGGGGGACAAGGTGATACGCAGTATTTT.

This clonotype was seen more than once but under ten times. CDR3 coding DNA: TGTGCCAGCAGTTTACTCAGCGCGGCTGGAAACACCATATATTTT. Encoded protein: CASSLLSAAGNTIYF. This chain connects TRBV25-1 to TRBJ1-3, with D unclear. The V and J ends lost 5 bases and 2 bases respectively, with 13 bases between them. This CDR3 spans 15 amino acids. Germline CDR1 and CDR2: MGHDK and SYGVNS.

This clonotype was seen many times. Here the CDR3 DNA reads TGTGCCAGCAGACCCCAGGGTTGGAATTCACCCCTCCACTTT. Its translation: CASRPQGWNSPLHF. The chain has TRBV27 and TRBJ1-6; a weak D match, TRBD1 (5 bases). V lost 6 bases to trimming and J lost 7 bases, with 13 bases between them. The CDR3 is 14 residues long. Germline loops: CDR1 MNHEY, CDR2 SMNVEV (reference sequence).

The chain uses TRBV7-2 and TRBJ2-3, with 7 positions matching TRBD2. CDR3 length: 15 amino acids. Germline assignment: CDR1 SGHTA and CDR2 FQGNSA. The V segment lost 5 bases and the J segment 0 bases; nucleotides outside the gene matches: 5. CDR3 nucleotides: TGTGCCAGCAGCCGGACTAGGTTGAGCACAGATACGCAGTATTTT. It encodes CASSRTRLSTDTQYF. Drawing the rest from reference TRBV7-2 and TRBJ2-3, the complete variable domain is GAGVSQSPSNKVTEKGKDVELRCDPISGHTALYWYRQSLGQGLEFLIYFQGNSAPDKSGLPSDRFSAERTGGSVSTLTIQRTQQEDSAVYLCASSRTRLSTDTQYFGPGTRLTVL.

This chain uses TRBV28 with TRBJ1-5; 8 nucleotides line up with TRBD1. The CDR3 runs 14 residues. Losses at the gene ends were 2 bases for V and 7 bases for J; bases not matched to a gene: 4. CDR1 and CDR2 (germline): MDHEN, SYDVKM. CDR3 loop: CASSLLTGEQPQHF. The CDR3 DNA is TGTGCCAGCAGTTTACTGACAGGGGAACAGCCCCAGCATTTT.

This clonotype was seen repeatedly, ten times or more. CDR3 region: CSALTGPNEQFF. In nucleotides, the CDR3 is TGCAGTGCCCTGACAGGGCCCAATGAGCAGTTCTTC. The chain combines TRBV20-1 with TRBJ2-1, with 7 bases that match TRBD1. CDR1 and CDR2 from the germline V gene are DFQATT and SNEGSKA (reference sequence). Unmatched junction bases numbered 5, after V lost 6 bases and J lost 6 bases. The length of the CDR3 is 12 residues.

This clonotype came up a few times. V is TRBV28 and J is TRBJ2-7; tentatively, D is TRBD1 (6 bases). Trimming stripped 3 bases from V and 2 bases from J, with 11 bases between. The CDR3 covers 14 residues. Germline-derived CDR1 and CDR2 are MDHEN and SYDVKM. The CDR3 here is CASSLPGVPYEQYF. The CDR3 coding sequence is TGTGCCAGCAGTTTGCCAGGGGTACCCTACGAGCAGTACTTC. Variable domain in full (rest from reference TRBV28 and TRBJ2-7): DVKVTQSSRYLVKRTGEKVFLECVQDMDHENMFWYRQDPGLGLRLIYFSYDVKMKEKGDIPEGYSVSREKKERFSLILESASTNQTSMYLCASSLPGVPYEQYFGPGTRLTVT.